The T cell receptor beta chain under discussion was sequenced for a study of CD8+ T cells in alopecia areata. Study details: Scalp area affected, as a percentage, set the severity score of treated patients. Study-level points and caveats: Because one nonresponder was included, the link of baseline CD8+ expansion to response is considered uncertain.

Per the germline V gene, CDR1 is MNHNY and CDR2 is SVGAGI (reference sequence). Trimming removed 3 bases at V and 1 base at J, with 9 bases between. This CDR3 comprises 14 residues. This clone was counted a few times. Its antigen is as yet unknown. Treatment indicated: oral pan-JAK inhibitor, 5-10 mg twice daily. From PBMCs, CD4+ and CD8+ T cells were sorted. TCR sequencing used cDNA made by reverse transcription of extracted RNA. Profiled with immunoSEQ multiplex PCR; TCRdb holds only in-frame clones, not every one. The table has over 70,000 clones, around two thirds seen once. The sequences come from CD8+ T cells sorted from blood, collected at week 24, from a patient treated with tofacitinib. This clonotype originated in a human donor with alopecia areata. The chain is built from TRBV6-6 and TRBJ1-1; D is ambiguous. DNA for the CDR3: TGTGCCAGCAGTTATTCGACCGCGAACACTGAAGCTTTCTTT. Translating gives CASSYSTANTEAFF.